Below, 3 T cell receptor beta chains from the same sample are listed, as sequenced in a study of T cells in Graves' hyperthyroidism and ophthalmopathy. Using RNA transcripts as the source, TCR beta CDR3 regions were amplified. HTBI primers were the set used in a first-round RT-PCR of the TCR CDR3. MiXCR, run by TCRdb on the multiplex PCR reads, gives a single entry per CDR3 protein. Found here are 550,000 to 850,000 distinct CDR3 sequences, around a sixth of them singletons; the top ten hold 16%. Material: blood. These receptors originate from a woman aged 50 to 60 with Graves' hyperthyroidism that later progressed to Graves' ophthalmopathy.

The chain couples TRBV29-1 to TRBJ1-2; 8 nucleotides match TRBD1. The CDR3 sequence is 13 residues long. The V gene's germline CDR1 is SQVTM and CDR2 ANQGSEA. Trimming removed 3 bases from V and 8 bases from J; junction bases left unmatched: 8. CDR3 region: CSVDVGRGLGYTF. CDR3 nucleotides: TGCAGCGTTGATGTGGGCAGGGGGCTAGGCTACACCTTC.

This clonotype was observed a single time. The chain joins TRBV24-1 to TRBJ1-5; a weak D match, TRBD1 (5 bases). V lost 10 bases to trimming and J lost 4 bases, with 19 bases between them. This CDR3 contains 15 residues. Germline V gene data show CDR1 as KGHDR and CDR2 as SFDVKD. The CDR3 bases are TGTGCCACTCTCCGGGACCCCGTACCGAATCAGCCCCAGCATTTT. Encoded protein: CATLRDPVPNQPQHF.

In this sample, this clonotype turned up a few times. The J gene is TRBJ1-6, the V gene TRBV19; D possibly corresponds to TRBD1 (5 bases). Germline loops: CDR1 LNHDA, CDR2 SQIVND (reference sequence). The CDR3 length is 15 residues. With 9 bases removed from V and 4 bases from J, the gap between germline ends came to 16 bases. The CDR3 protein is CASTNTGQYNSPLHF. CDR3 nucleotide sequence: TGTGCCAGCACGAATACGGGGCAGTATAATTCACCCCTCCACTTT.